Shown below are 27 T cell receptor beta chains from a single sample sequenced in a study of shared clonotypes between healthy human individuals. This table comes from immunoSEQ multiplex PCR, and its TCRdb copy is limited to in-frame clones, with some not included. The sample has around 2.1 million clones, about 94% seen once. Material: naive CD4+ T cells sorted from blood. Subset here: CD45RA+ positively selected. These receptor sequences come from a man aged 18 to 29 in good health.

The gene calls are TRBV2 and TRBJ1-4, with D hard to call. The V gene lost 2 bases and the J gene lost 12 bases, with 16 bases spanning the gap. This CDR3 spans 14 amino acids. Looked up from germline, CDR1 is SNHLY and CDR2 is FYNNEI. As DNA, the CDR3 is TGTGCCAGCAGTGAACAGGTCATCAAGTTTCAACTGTTTTTT. It yields the protein CASSEQVIKFQLFF.

This chain links TRBV5-8 with TRBJ2-6, with D hard to call. Germline CDR1 reads SGHTS; CDR2 reads YDEGEE. The CDR3 runs to 18 residues. Trimming removed 1 base from V and 0 bases from J, with 14 bases in between. This chain's CDR3 is CASSLIGQSISGANVLTF. The DNA for the CDR3 is TGTGCCAGCAGCTTGATCGGGCAGAGTATCTCTGGGGCCAACGTCCTGACTTTC.

V and J are TRBV13 and TRBJ2-2; D remains ambiguous. V was pared by 2 bases and J by 6 bases, with 13 bases between. The CDR3 is 15 residues long. CDR1 and CDR2 (germline): PRHDT, FYEKMQ (reference sequence). CDR3 sequence (DNA): TGTGCCAGCAGCTTATTCGGAGAAGCGTCCGGGGAGCTGTTTTTT. It is translated as CASSLFGEASGELFF.

The rearrangement links TRBV30 to TRBJ1-3, with D possibly being TRBD1 (5 bases). The V gene's germline CDR1 is GTSNPN and CDR2 SVGIG (reference sequence). This CDR3 is built from 15 residues. Trimming shortened V by 1 base and J by 0 bases, and 10 bases separated the two germline ends. The CDR3 sequence is CAWSGGRSSGNTIYF. In DNA, the CDR3 is TGTGCCTGGAGTGGGGGCCGGTCCTCTGGAAACACCATATATTTT.

This clone came up once. The genes are TRBV6-6 and TRBJ2-1; possible D gene TRBD1, 6 bases. The CDR3 consists of 14 residues. Looked up from germline, CDR1 is MNHNY and CDR2 is SVGAGI (reference sequence). The V gene lost 5 bases and the J gene lost 4 bases, with 12 bases spanning the gap. The DNA of the CDR3 is TGTGCCAGCAGTCTGAGACAGGATTACAATGAGCAGTTCTTC. Protein: CASSLRQDYNEQFF.

The chain employs TRBV25-1 and TRBJ2-5; 8 bases line up with TRBD1. V was clipped by 8 bases and J by 5 bases; unmatched bases: 7. The CDR3 sequence is 13 residues long. In germline, CDR1 is MGHDK, CDR2 SYGVNS. This CDR3 is CASAVTGGETQYF. CDR3 nucleotide sequence: TGTGCCAGCGCCGTTACAGGGGGTGAGACCCAGTACTTC.

The V gene is TRBV10-3, the J gene TRBJ1-1; possibly TRBD1 for D (6 bases). The CDR3 sequence is 11 residues long. CDR1 ENHRY and CDR2 SYGVKD come from the germline V gene. Trimming removed 11 bases at V and 8 bases at J, with 15 bases between. The CDR3 sequence: CASAKGGEAFF. The CDR3 DNA reads TGTGCCTCCGCCAAGGGGGGGGAAGCTTTCTTT.

The gene calls are TRBV6-5 and TRBJ2-7, with 7 bases that match TRBD1. The CDR3 sequence is 14 residues long. J was trimmed by 2 bases and V by 6 bases; bases with no gene match: 7. Germline V gene sequence: CDR1 MNHEY, CDR2 SVGAGI. This CDR3 reads CASSPLDRAYEQYF. CDR3 coding DNA: TGTGCCAGCAGCCCATTAGACAGGGCCTACGAGCAGTACTTC.

About this clone itself: Different DNA sequences within this sample yield the same CDR3. This chain links TRBV5-1 with TRBJ2-2; 9 positions agree with TRBD1. Germline V gives CDR1 SGHRS, CDR2 YFSETQ. The junction had 8 bases not matched to a gene; V was cut back by 3 bases and J by 5 bases. The CDR3 is 16 residues long. CDR3 sequence: CASSSTGQGGTGELFF. The CDR3 nucleotides are TGCGCCAGCAGCTCCACGGGACAGGGAGGGACCGGGGAGCTGTTTTTT.

The chain combines TRBV6-5 with TRBJ2-5; D gene ambiguous. This CDR3 spans 14 amino acids. V gave up 0 bases and J gave up 4 bases, with 9 bases separating them. The germline V gene encodes CDR1 MNHEY and CDR2 SVGAGI. DNA for the CDR3: TGTGCCAGCAGTTACTCGACCAGTCTAGAGACCCAGTACTTC. This gives the protein CASSYSTSLETQYF.

The chain recombines TRBV7-2 with TRBJ1-1, with D tentatively TRBD1 (6 bases). Germline lookup yields CDR1 SGHTA and CDR2 FQGNSA. The ends were cut back, 3 bases at V and 6 bases at J, with 11 bases in the middle. The CDR3 is 13 residues long. The CDR3 loop reads CASSFMGTPEAFF. The CDR3 bases are TGTGCCAGCAGCTTCATGGGGACACCTGAAGCTTTCTTT.

The chain combines TRBV19 with TRBJ1-3, with no clear D. The CDR3 totals 17 residues. Germline V gives CDR1 LNHDA, CDR2 SQIVND (reference sequence). The V gene lost 5 bases and the J gene lost 0 bases, with 17 bases spanning the gap. CDR3 coding DNA: TGTGCCAGTAGTCGGTCCCCACAGTCTAACTCTGGAAACACCATATATTTT. It yields the protein CASSRSPQSNSGNTIYF.

The chain combines TRBV27 with TRBJ2-3; 13 bases fit TRBD2. CDR1 MNHEY and CDR2 SMNVEV come from the germline V gene (reference sequence). The CDR3 has 16 amino acids. After removal of 5 bases from V and 5 bases from J, the junction contained 7 bases not matched to a gene. CDR3 sequence reads: CASSPLAGGPGDTQYF. CDR3 sequence (DNA): TGTGCCAGCAGTCCACTAGCGGGGGGGCCTGGAGATACGCAGTATTTT.

J is TRBJ1-4 and V is TRBV6-1; D remains ambiguous. Trimming shortened V by 2 bases and J by 12 bases, and 7 bases separated the two germline ends. Germline V gene sequence: CDR1 MNHNS, CDR2 SASEGT. The CDR3 covers 11 residues. In nucleotides, the CDR3 is TGTGCCAGCAGTGAAAGGGTCGAACTGTTTTTT. Residues: CASSERVELFF.

As for this clone: Other DNA sequences within the sample encode an identical CDR3. The rearrangement joins TRBV5-1 to TRBJ2-5, with 9 bases identical to TRBD2. CDR1 SGHRS and CDR2 YFSETQ come from the germline V gene. The CDR3 is made up of 13 amino acids. With V trimmed by 5 bases and J by 2 bases, 1 base remained unmatched. CDR3 sequence (DNA): TGCGCCAGCAGGACTAGCGGACAAGAGACCCAGTACTTC. Its protein product is CASRTSGQETQYF.

CDR3 residues: CASSLSGTGKGSHTF. Written as DNA, the CDR3 is TGTGCCAGCAGTTTATCAGGGACAGGGAAAGGCAGCCACACCTTC. V is TRBV27 and J is TRBJ1-2, with 9 positions matching TRBD1. CDR1 is MNHEY and CDR2 is SMNVEV in the germline V gene (reference sequence). The CDR3 sequence is 15 residues long. After removal of 0 bases from V and 12 bases from J, the junction contained 11 bases not matched to a gene.

CDR3 DNA: TGTGCCAGCAGTTTATCGCGACCGGGACAGGGGTTCCACGAGCAGTACTTC. This sequence encodes CASSLSRPGQGFHEQYF. This chain uses TRBV27 with TRBJ2-7; 10 positions agree with TRBD1. The CDR3 is 17 amino acids. Germline-derived CDR1 and CDR2 are MNHEY and SMNVEV (reference sequence). V lost 0 bases and J lost 5; bases outside the gene matches: 10.

The chain employs TRBV4-2 and TRBJ2-7; D possibly corresponds to TRBD1 (5 bases). Germline V CDR1 and CDR2: LGHNA, YNFKEQ. V gave up 0 bases and J gave up 2 bases, with 8 bases separating them. The length of the CDR3 is 14 residues. CDR3 DNA sequence: TGTGCCAGCAGCCAAGATTTGGGGCCCTACGAGCAGTACTTC. Its protein is CASSQDLGPYEQYF.

This chain's CDR3 is CASSQASGSVMYDEQYF. CDR3 sequence (DNA): TGTGCCAGCAGCCAGGCGTCGGGGAGCGTGATGTACGACGAGCAGTACTTC. The rearrangement uses TRBV14 and TRBJ2-7; a weak D match, TRBD2 (5 bases). Trimming pared 3 bases from V and 5 bases from J, leaving 23 bases between. Germline V gives CDR1 SGHDN, CDR2 FVKESK. This CDR3 has 17 amino acids.

V usage is TRBV5-6 and J usage is TRBJ1-1; 7 nucleotides agree with TRBD1. Germline values: CDR1 SGHDT, CDR2 YYEEEE. This CDR3 is built from 16 residues. The V segment lost 4 bases and the J segment 4 bases; nucleotides outside the gene matches: 13. CDR3 in amino acids: CASSGDRAQWSTEAFF. For the CDR3, the DNA is TGTGCCAGCAGCGGGGACAGAGCCCAATGGAGCACTGAAGCTTTCTTT. Supplemented by reference TRBV5-6 and TRBJ1-1, the full variable domain reads DAGVTQSPTHLIKTRGQQVTLRCSPKSGHDTVSWYQQALGQGPQFIFQYYEEEERQRGNFPDRFSGHQFPNYSSELNVNALLLGDSALYLCASSGDRAQWSTEAFFGQGTRLTVV.

A remark on this clone: Other DNA sequences within the sample encode an identical CDR3. The rearrangement links TRBV2 to TRBJ2-7; TRBD1 might be the D (6 bases). Germline lookup yields CDR1 SNHLY and CDR2 FYNNEI. This CDR3 comprises 12 residues. Trimming took off 7 bases at V and 2 bases at J, with 9 bases between the two ends. In nucleotides, the CDR3 is TGTGCCAGCACACAGGGAGCCTACGAGCAGTACTTC. Its protein product is CASTQGAYEQYF.

This clone was recorded a few times. V and J are TRBV19 and TRBJ1-1; D remains unclear. V was clipped by 3 bases and J by 5 bases, with 13 bases between them. The CDR3 has 14 amino acids. Germline V CDR1 and CDR2: LNHDA, SQIVND (reference sequence). The CDR3 sequence is CASSIGIMRTEAFF. The CDR3 bases are TGTGCCAGTAGTATCGGGATTATGAGGACTGAAGCTTTCTTT.

A single count supports this clone. The identical CDR3 is also encoded by other nucleotide sequences in the sample. V is TRBV7-2 and J is TRBJ2-1, with TRBD2 identical over 7 bases. The CDR3 spans 15 residues. Per germline, CDR1 SGHTA and CDR2 FQGNSA. Trimming removed 0 bases from V and 2 bases from J; junction bases left unmatched: 1. The CDR3 sequence: CASSLASGAYNEQFF. The CDR3 DNA reads TGTGCCAGCAGCTTAGCCAGCGGGGCCTACAATGAGCAGTTCTTC. Full variable domain (missing parts from reference TRBV7-2 and TRBJ2-1): GAGVSQSPSNKVTEKGKDVELRCDPISGHTALYWYRQSLGQGLEFLIYFQGNSAPDKSGLPSDRFSAERTGGSVSTLTIQRTQQEDSAVYLCASSLASGAYNEQFFGPGTRLTVL.

The chain employs TRBV6-6 and TRBJ1-2; D is uncertain. The V gene lost 7 bases and the J gene lost 0 bases, with 6 bases spanning the gap. The CDR3 length is 12 residues. CDR1 is MNHNY, CDR2 SVGAGI, per germline (reference sequence). The CDR3 coding sequence is TGTGCCAGCACCCCAGCTAACTATGGCTACACCTTC. Protein: CASTPANYGYTF.

The V gene is TRBV28, the J gene TRBJ2-3; D is uncertain. The CDR3 totals 13 residues. The germline CDR1 and CDR2 sequences are MDHEN and SYDVKM. Trimming removed 2 bases at V and 4 bases at J, with 7 bases between. CDR3 sequence reads: CASSLAAPDTQYF. CDR3 DNA sequence: TGTGCCAGCAGTTTAGCAGCCCCAGATACGCAGTATTTT.

CDR3 in amino acids: CASTPGGVEAFF. DNA of the CDR3: TGTGCCAGCACTCCGGGAGGGGTAGAAGCTTTCTTT. The chain combines TRBV28 with TRBJ1-1; D is possibly TRBD1 (5 bases). V lost 7 bases, J lost 8 bases, and 14 bases lay in between. In germline, CDR1 is MDHEN, CDR2 SYDVKM. The CDR3 is made up of 12 amino acids. Drawing the rest from reference TRBV28 and TRBJ1-1, the complete variable domain is DVKVTQSSRYLVKRTGEKVFLECVQDMDHENMFWYRQDPGLGLRLIYFSYDVKMKEKGDIPEGYSVSREKKERFSLILESASTNQTSMYLCASTPGGVEAFFGQGTRLTVV.

The count of this clone is one. The chain uses TRBV27 and TRBJ2-4; 15 bases are a match to TRBD2. CDR3 length: 17 amino acids. V dropped 6 bases and J dropped 3; count of bases not matched to a gene: 6. Germline V gives CDR1 MNHEY, CDR2 SMNVEV (reference sequence). The CDR3: CASRQPGLAGGKNIQYF. In nucleotides, the CDR3 is TGTGCCAGCAGGCAACCGGGACTAGCGGGAGGCAAAAACATTCAGTACTTC.